This entry features one T cell receptor beta chain sequence. In the original processing: It was from reference gene primer amplification that nucleated cell counts were estimated. The data were produced by immunoSEQ multiplex PCR, yet TCRdb's version contains in-frame clones alone and is incomplete. V, J and clone size are those of that table, while D and trimming were read from the DNA. The table has approximately 86,000 clones, around 89% seen once. CDR1 and CDR2 (germline): SGHNT, YYREEE (reference sequence). Unmatched junction bases numbered 8, after V lost 2 bases and J lost 2 bases. This CDR3 contains 16 residues. This sample stems from a study of blood T cell repertoires in COVID-19. At the level of the study: The United States, Italy and Spain were the sources of the acute and convalescent COVID-19 samples. T cells, B-cell-depleted T cells, or PBMCs provided the cDNA or gDNA that served as material.

This sequence originates from a man aged 45-65 years with acute or convalescent COVID-19. The rearrangement joins TRBV5-4 to TRBJ1-2, with TRBD1 matching 8 bases. Sequencing was done on a sample of peripheral blood. The CDR3 loop is CASSFLTGASNYGYTF. The CDR3 DNA sequence: TGTGCCAGCAGCTTTCTGACAGGGGCTTCCAACTATGGCTACACCTTC.